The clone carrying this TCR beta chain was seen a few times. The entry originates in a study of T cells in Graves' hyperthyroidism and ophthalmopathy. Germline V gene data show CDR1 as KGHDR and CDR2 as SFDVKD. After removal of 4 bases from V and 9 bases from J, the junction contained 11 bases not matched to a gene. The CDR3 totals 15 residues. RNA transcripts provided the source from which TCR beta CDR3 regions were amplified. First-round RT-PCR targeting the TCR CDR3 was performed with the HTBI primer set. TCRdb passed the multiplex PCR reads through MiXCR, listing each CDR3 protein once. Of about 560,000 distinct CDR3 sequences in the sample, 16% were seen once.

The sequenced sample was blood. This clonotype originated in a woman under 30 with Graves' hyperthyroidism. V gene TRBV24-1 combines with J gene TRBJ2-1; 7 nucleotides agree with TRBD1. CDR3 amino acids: CATSDRYTGVGEQFF. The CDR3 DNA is TGTGCCACCAGTGACCGATATACAGGGGTCGGTGAGCAGTTCTTC.